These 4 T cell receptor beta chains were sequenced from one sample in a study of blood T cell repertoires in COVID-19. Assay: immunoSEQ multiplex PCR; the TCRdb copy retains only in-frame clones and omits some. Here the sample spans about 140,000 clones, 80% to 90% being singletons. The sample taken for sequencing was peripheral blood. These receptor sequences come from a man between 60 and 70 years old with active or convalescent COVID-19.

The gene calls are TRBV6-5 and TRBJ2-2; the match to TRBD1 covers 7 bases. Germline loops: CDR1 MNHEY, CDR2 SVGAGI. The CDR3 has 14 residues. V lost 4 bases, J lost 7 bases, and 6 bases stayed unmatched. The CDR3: CASSWTGDIGELFF. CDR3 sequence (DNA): TGTGCCAGCAGTTGGACAGGTGACATCGGGGAGCTGTTTTTT.

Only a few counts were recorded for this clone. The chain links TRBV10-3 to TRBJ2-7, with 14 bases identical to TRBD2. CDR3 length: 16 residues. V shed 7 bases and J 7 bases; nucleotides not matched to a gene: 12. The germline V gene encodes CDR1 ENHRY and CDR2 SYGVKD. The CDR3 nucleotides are TGTGCCATCATCGGACTAGCGGGGGGCCCGGCGGGTGAGCAGTACTTC. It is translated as CAIIGLAGGPAGEQYF.

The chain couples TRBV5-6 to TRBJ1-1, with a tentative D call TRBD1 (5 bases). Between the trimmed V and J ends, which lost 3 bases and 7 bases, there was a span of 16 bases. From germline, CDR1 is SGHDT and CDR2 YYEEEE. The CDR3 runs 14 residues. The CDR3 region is CASSSWGAPGEAFF. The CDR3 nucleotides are TGTGCCAGCAGCTCTTGGGGCGCCCCGGGTGAAGCTTTCTTT.

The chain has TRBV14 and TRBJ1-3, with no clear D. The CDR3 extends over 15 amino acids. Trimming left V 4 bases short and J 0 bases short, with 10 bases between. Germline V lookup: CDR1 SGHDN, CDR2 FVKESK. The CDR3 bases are TGTGCCAGCAGCCCTTTCGGTCGCTCTGGAAACACCATATATTTT. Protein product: CASSPFGRSGNTIYF.